A selection of T cell receptor beta chains follows, all from one sample in a study of neurological immune-mediated disorders. From the 5' RACE reads, TCRdb called clonotypes with MiXCR, one entry per CDR3 protein. The table includes tens of thousands of distinct CDR3 sequences, about 4.3% detected once. The material sequenced was PBMCs. These receptors originate from a woman aged 55-70 years with multiple sclerosis. CDR3s include the opening cysteine and the closing phenylalanine or tryptophan. Fields, in order: D gene, J gene, clone size, V gene, CDR3 DNA, CDR3 protein. D genes are given only for firm matches. Clone size appears in some rows only: once, few, many, or a class for an expanded clone.

NA,TRBJ1-1,many,TRBV7-9,TGTGCCAGCAGCTTGGGGACGGCGAACACTGAAGCTTTCTTT,CASSLGTANTEAFF
NA,TRBJ1-1,many,TRBV5-1,TGCGCCAGCAGGGCCGAGAGCACTGAAGCTTTCTTT,CASRAESTEAFF
TRBD1,TRBJ2-1,many,TRBV12-3/TRBV12-4,TGTGCCAGTCTGAGGGACAGGGTAATCGATGAGCAGTTCTTC,CASLRDRVIDEQFF
TRBD2,TRBJ2-3,many,TRBV20-1,TGCAGTGCTAGGTTCGGACTAGCGGGGCTCAGCACAGATACGCAGTATTTT,CSARFGLAGLSTDTQYF
NA,TRBJ2-7,many,TRBV3-1,TGTGCCAGCAGCCAAGGAGGGGGGCCGACCTACGAGCAGTACTTC,CASSQGGGPTYEQYF
NA,TRBJ1-3,many,TRBV9,TGTGCCAGCAGCGTTACAGGCGGCTCTGGAAACACCATATATTTT,CASSVTGGSGNTIYF
NA,TRBJ2-1,many,TRBV7-2,TGTGCCAGCAGCTCAATAGATGAGCAGTTCTTC,CASSSIDEQFF
TRBD1,TRBJ2-7,many,TRBV3-1,TGTGCCAGCAGCCAGCCGGGACAGGGCTACGAGCAGTACTTC,CASSQPGQGYEQYF
TRBD1,TRBJ2-5,many,TRBV6-5,TGTGCCAGCAGCGGGGACAGCCAAGAGACCCAGTACTTC,CASSGDSQETQYF
TRBD1,TRBJ2-4,many,TRBV5-1,TGCGCCAGCAGCTTGGAGGGGGCCGACATTCAGTACTTC,CASSLEGADIQYF
TRBD1,TRBJ1-1,many,TRBV3-1,TGTGCCAGCAGCCATTTTACAGGGGCGGGAGCTTTCTTT,CASSHFTGAGAFF
NA,TRBJ2-1,many,TRBV12-3/TRBV12-4,TGTGCCAGCAGTGGTCAGGGGTGGAATGAGCAGTTCTTC,CASSGQGWNEQFF
NA,TRBJ2-7,many,TRBV15,TGTGCCACCAGCAGAGCTAGGGGGGGCCTTTCCTACGAGCAGTACTTC,CATSRARGGLSYEQYF
NA,TRBJ2-3,many,TRBV5-1,TGCGCCAGCAGCTTGGAACTTTCCAGCACAGATACGCAGTATTTT,CASSLELSSTDTQYF
NA,TRBJ2-2,many,TRBV21-1,TGTGCCAGCAGTCTTAGCGGGGTGAACACCGGGGAGCTGTTTTTT,CASSLSGVNTGELFF
TRBD2,TRBJ2-1,many,TRBV12-3/TRBV12-4,TGTGCCAGCAGGAGAAGCGGGGGGGCTATACATGAGCAGTTCTTC,CASRRSGGAIHEQFF
NA,TRBJ2-3,NA,TRBV20-1,TGCAGTGCTAGAGTAGGGTCCAAGGGCACAGATACGCAGTATTTT,CSARVGSKGTDTQYF
NA,TRBJ2-1,many,TRBV12-3/TRBV12-4,TGTGCCAGCAGTTTAGCGGGGACTGGGTTCGGGAATGAGCAGTTCTTC,CASSLAGTGFGNEQFF
NA,TRBJ1-1,many,TRBV5-1,TGCGCCAGCAGCTTGGATCCGGGGGCGGCTGGGGAAACCACTGAAGCTTTCTTT,CASSLDPGAAGETTEAFF
NA,TRBJ2-5,many,TRBV6-5,TGTGCCAGCAGTTACTCGAGGCCAGTAGGAGTGGCGCGGCCACAAGAGACCCAGTACTTC,CASSYSRPVGVARPQETQYF
TRBD2,TRBJ2-3,many,TRBV20-1,TGCAGTGCTAGCCTAGCGGTAGGCACAGATACGCAGTATTTT,CSASLAVGTDTQYF
NA,TRBJ2-1,many,TRBV28,TGTGCCAGCAGTTGGAACAGGGTCGTGGACAATGAGCAGTTCTTC,CASSWNRVVDNEQFF
TRBD1,TRBJ2-7,many,TRBV19,TGTGCCAGTAGGGGGGACAGGGAGGCCTACGAGCAGTACTTC,CASRGDREAYEQYF
NA,TRBJ1-2,many,TRBV3-1,TGTGCCAGCAGCCAAGATTCCCATCCTGGCTACACCTTC,CASSQDSHPGYTF
NA,TRBJ2-7,many,TRBV3-1,TGTGCCAGCAGCCGGGGCAGTGCCTACGAGCAGTACTTC,CASSRGSAYEQYF
NA,TRBJ2-6,many,TRBV12-3/TRBV12-4,TGTGCCAGCAGTCCAGGGCAAGCGTACTCTGGGGCCAACGTCCTGACTTTC,CASSPGQAYSGANVLTF
NA,TRBJ2-5,many,TRBV7-2,TGTGCCAGCAGCTTAGGAGGGGCCAGGTCCCAAGAGACCCAGTACTTC,CASSLGGARSQETQYF
TRBD1,TRBJ2-6,many,TRBV5-1,TGCGCCAGCAGCCCGACCGGGACAGGGACTGGGGCCAACGTCCTGACTTTC,CASSPTGTGTGANVLTF
TRBD1,TRBJ2-1,many,TRBV29-1,TGCAGCGTTCCACCCCGGGACAGAACCTTTCACTCCTACAATGAGCAGTTCTTC,CSVPPRDRTFHSYNEQFF
TRBD1,TRBJ2-7,many,TRBV7-8,TGTGCCAGCAGCTTAGTGGGGACAGGGACGTACGAGCAGTACTTC,CASSLVGTGTYEQYF
NA,TRBJ2-7,NA,TRBV29-1,TGCAGCGTTGAAGGGGCCAGGAATTACGAGCAGTACTTC,CSVEGARNYEQYF
NA,TRBJ2-5,many,TRBV12-3/TRBV12-4,TGTGCCAGCAGTTTGGGGGCCGAGGAGACCCAGTACTTC,CASSLGAEETQYF
TRBD2,TRBJ2-2,many,TRBV3-1,TGTGCCAGCGGGCTAGCGGGGGGACCCGCGAACACCGGGGAGCTGTTTTTT,CASGLAGGPANTGELFF
TRBD1,TRBJ2-7,many,TRBV5-1,TGCGCCAGCAGCTTCGGGACAGGTACCAGCGAGCAGTACTTC,CASSFGTGTSEQYF
NA,TRBJ2-5,many,TRBV3-1,TGTGCCAGCAGCCTCCAAGAGATTGCAGAGACCCAGTACTTC,CASSLQEIAETQYF
NA,TRBJ2-2,many,TRBV14,TGTGCCAGCAGCCAAGTCCAGGGGGGCTCCGGGGAGCTGTTTTTT,CASSQVQGGSGELFF
TRBD2,TRBJ2-3,many,TRBV7-2,TGTGCCAGCACTAGCGGACAATACACAGATACGCAGTATTTT,CASTSGQYTDTQYF
NA,TRBJ1-1,many,TRBV5-1,TGCGCCAGCAGCGAACCCATGAACACTGAAGCTTTCTTT,CASSEPMNTEAFF
NA,TRBJ1-5,many,TRBV12-3/TRBV12-4,TGTGCCAGCAGCCCGAACGGGGGGCGCATGAACAATCAGCCCCAGCATTTT,CASSPNGGRMNNQPQHF
TRBD2,TRBJ2-3,NA,TRBV7-9,TGTGCCAGCAGCTCGCCTAGCGGGGGGAGCACAGATACGCAGTATTTT,CASSSPSGGSTDTQYF
NA,TRBJ2-5,many,TRBV5-1,TGCGCCAGCAGCCCGGGAATCGCGGAGACCCAGTACTTC,CASSPGIAETQYF
TRBD2,TRBJ2-1,many,TRBV7-9,TGTGCCAGCAGCTTTGGGACTAGCGGGCCCAATGAGCAGTTCTTC,CASSFGTSGPNEQFF
NA,TRBJ1-3,many,TRBV5-1,TGCGCCAGCAGCCAACAGTCCTCTGGAAACACCATATATTTT,CASSQQSSGNTIYF
TRBD1,TRBJ2-7,many,TRBV6-5,TGTGCCAGCAGTGACCGGGACAGGGGATTTTACGAGCAGTACTTC,CASSDRDRGFYEQYF
TRBD1,TRBJ1-1,many,TRBV3-1,TGTGCCAGCAGCAACCGACGGGGGACCGGGACAGGGGGCAAGGCTTTCTTT,CASSNRRGTGTGGKAFF
TRBD1,TRBJ1-3,many,TRBV5-5,TGTGCCAGCAGCTTGGAAGGGCAGGGGGCTGGTGGAAACACCATATATTTT,CASSLEGQGAGGNTIYF
TRBD1,TRBJ2-7,many,TRBV28,TGTGCCAGCAACTCCTGGACAGGGGGCGTATCGGGCGGGTCTTTC,CASNSWTGGVSGGSF
TRBD2,TRBJ2-1,many,TRBV27,TGTGCCAGCAGTTTACGGGGGGGCGTGGTCAATGAGCAGTTCTTC,CASSLRGGVVNEQFF
TRBD1,TRBJ1-6,many,TRBV5-1,TGCGCCAGCAGCACCCGCATGGGACAGGGGGGATCACCCCTCCACTTT,CASSTRMGQGGSPLHF
NA,TRBJ2-3,many,TRBV24-1,TGTGCCACCCGCCTGACAGGCACAGATACGCAGTATTTT,CATRLTGTDTQYF
TRBD1,TRBJ1-2,many,TRBV4-1,TGCGCCAGCAGCCAAGATCCACAGGGGGCGCGCCGTGGCTACACCTTC,CASSQDPQGARRGYTF
NA,TRBJ1-2,many,TRBV9,TGTGCCAGCAGCGTTGAGCCAGGGCGCGGCTACACCTTC,CASSVEPGRGYTF
NA,TRBJ2-5,many,TRBV11-1,TGTGCCAGCAGCTTAAACCCAGGCCAAGAGACCCAGTACTTC,CASSLNPGQETQYF